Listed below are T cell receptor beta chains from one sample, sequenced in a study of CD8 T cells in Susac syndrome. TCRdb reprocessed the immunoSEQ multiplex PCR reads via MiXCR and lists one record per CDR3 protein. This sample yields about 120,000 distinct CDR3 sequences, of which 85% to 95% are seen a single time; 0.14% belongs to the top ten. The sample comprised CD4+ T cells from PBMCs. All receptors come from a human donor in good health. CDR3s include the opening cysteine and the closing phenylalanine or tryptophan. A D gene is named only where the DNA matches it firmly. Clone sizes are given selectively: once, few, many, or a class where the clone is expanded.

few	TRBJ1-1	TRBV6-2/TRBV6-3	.	TGTGCCAGCAGTAGGGACGGAGAAGCTTTCTTT	CASSRDGEAFF
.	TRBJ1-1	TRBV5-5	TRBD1	TGTGCCAGCAGCTGGACCTGGACAGGGGACACTGAAGCTTTCTTT	CASSWTWTGDTEAFF
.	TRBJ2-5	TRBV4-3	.	TGCGCCAGCAGCCCGGGACTGATCCAAGAGACCCAGTACTTC	CASSPGLIQETQYF
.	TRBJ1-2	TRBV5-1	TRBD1	TGCGCCAGCAGTTTGGGTGGGGCGGACAGGGTCGATGGCTACACCTTC	CASSLGGADRVDGYTF
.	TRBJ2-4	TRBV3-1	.	TGTGCCAGCAGCCAAGCCCCCCCGACACTTATAGCCAAAAACATTCAGTACTTC	CASSQAPPTLIAKNIQYF
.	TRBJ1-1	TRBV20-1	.	TGCAGTGCCTCCGGGCCGATGAACACTGAAGCTTTCTTT	CSASGPMNTEAFF
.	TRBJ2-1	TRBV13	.	TGTGCCAGCAGCTTAACTGTTATTGTGGGCAGGGGAAACTTCAATGAGCAGTTCTTC	CASSLTVIVGRGNFNEQFF
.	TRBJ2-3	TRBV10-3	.	TGTGCCATCACGCCTACTAATCTGGCAGATACGCAGTATTTT	CAITPTNLADTQYF
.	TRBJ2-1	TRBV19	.	TGTGCCAGTAGTATTCGCCCCTACAATGAGCAGTTCTTC	CASSIRPYNEQFF
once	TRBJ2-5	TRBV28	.	TGTGCCAGCAGTTTTTGGGGGCGAGAGACCCAGTACTTC	CASSFWGRETQYF
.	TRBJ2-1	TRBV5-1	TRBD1	TGCGCCAGCAGCGTCTCGGGACAGTACAATGAGCAGTTCTTC	CASSVSGQYNEQFF
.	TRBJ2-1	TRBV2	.	TGTGCCAGCAGTGAAAGTCCCCTCGGGGGATCCTACAATGAGCAGTTCTTC	CASSESPLGGSYNEQFF
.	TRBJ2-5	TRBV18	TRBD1	TGTGCCAGCTCACCACCGGGCAGGGGGAAGCAAGAGACCCAGTACTTC	CASSPPGRGKQETQYF
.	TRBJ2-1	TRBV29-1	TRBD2	TGCAGCGGACGAGGACTAGCGGGATACAATGAGCAGTTCTTC	CSGRGLAGYNEQFF
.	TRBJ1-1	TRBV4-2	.	TGTGCCAGCAGCCAAGCGTCGTCGACTTTGGACACTGAAGCTTTCTTT	CASSQASSTLDTEAFF
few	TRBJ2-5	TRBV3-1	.	TGTGCCAGCAGGGGGACGGCGCGATCAGAGACCCAGTATTTC	CASRGTARSETQYF
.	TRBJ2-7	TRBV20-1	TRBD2	TGCAGTGCAGGCGGCGTGGAGCGGGAGTACGAGCAGTACTTC	CSAGGVEREYEQYF
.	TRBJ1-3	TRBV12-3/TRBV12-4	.	TGTGCCAGCAGTCTGCGGACAGTTGGAAACACCATATATTTT	CASSLRTVGNTIYF
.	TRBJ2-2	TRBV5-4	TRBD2	TGTGCCAGCAGCTATGGACTAGCGGGGCCGAACACCGGGGAGCTGTTTTTT	CASSYGLAGPNTGELFF
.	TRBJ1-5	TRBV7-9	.	TGTGCCAGCAGCTTAGGGGAACAGGGTTTGCAGCCCCAGCATTTT	CASSLGEQGLQPQHF
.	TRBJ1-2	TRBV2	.	TGTGCCAGCAGTGAGAGGGGTACCGGCTATGGCTACACCTTC	CASSERGTGYGYTF
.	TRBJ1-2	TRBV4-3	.	TGCGCCAGCAGCCAAGGATTAACAGGGACTAACTATGGCTACACCTTC	CASSQGLTGTNYGYTF
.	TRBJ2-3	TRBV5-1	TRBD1	TGCGCCAGCAGCCCCGGGACAGGGAGCACAGATACGCAGTATTTT	CASSPGTGSTDTQYF
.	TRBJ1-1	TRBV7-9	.	TGTGCCAGCAGCTTAGCCCCTTGGGAAGCTTTCTTT	CASSLAPWEAFF
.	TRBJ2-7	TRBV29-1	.	TGCAGCGTTCAACTCGAGGTAGCCCCCTACGAGCAGTACTTC	CSVQLEVAPYEQYF
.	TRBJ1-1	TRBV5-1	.	TGCGCCAGCAGCCAAGGGGCCTCTATGAACGCTGAAGCTTTCTTT	CASSQGASMNAEAFF
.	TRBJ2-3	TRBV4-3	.	TGCGCCAGCAGCCCCCTCAGTTCGGATACGCAGTATTTT	CASSPLSSDTQYF
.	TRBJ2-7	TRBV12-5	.	TGTGCTAGTGGCCCCCAGTGGAATCAGGAGCAGTACTTC	CASGPQWNQEQYF
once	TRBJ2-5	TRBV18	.	TGTGCCAGCTCACCGTTGCACCCCGAGGGGACCCAGTACTTC	CASSPLHPEGTQYF
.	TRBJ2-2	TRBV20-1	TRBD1	TGCAGTGCCCGAGACAGGGGTAATGCCGGGGAGCTGTTTTTT	CSARDRGNAGELFF
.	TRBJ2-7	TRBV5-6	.	TGTGCCAGCAGCTTATCCGCGGAGCAGTACTTC	CASSLSAEQYF
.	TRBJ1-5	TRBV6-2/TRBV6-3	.	TGTGCCAGCAGCCGACATAGCAATCAGCCCCAGCATTTT	CASSRHSNQPQHF